These 31 T cell receptor beta chains came from one sample sequenced in a study of T cell responses to AZD1222 COVID-19 vaccine. Here immunoSEQ multiplex PCR was the method, and the copy in TCRdb shows in-frame clones only, minus some. This sample has approximately 60,000 clones, with roughly 70% found just once. Sequencing was performed on peripheral blood, taken on day 0 of AZD1222 vaccination. The receptors originated from an adult in good health.

V usage is TRBV3-1 (or the pseudogene TRBV3-2) and J usage is TRBJ1-2; possible D gene TRBD1, 5 bases. The CDR3 has 15 residues. Germline loops: CDR1 LGHDT, CDR2 YNNKEL (reference sequence). The V gene lost 0 bases and the J gene lost 0 bases, with 8 bases spanning the gap. The CDR3 sequence is CASSQESTANYGYTF. DNA of the CDR3: TGTGCCAGCAGCCAAGAGTCGACAGCTAACTATGGCTACACCTTC.

This clone was seen only a few times. The J gene is TRBJ2-1, the V gene TRBV7-9; D remains ambiguous. The V gene's germline CDR1 is SEHNR and CDR2 FQNEAQ (reference sequence). Trimming removed 3 bases from V and 2 bases from J, with 2 bases in between. The CDR3 has 12 amino acids. The chain's CDR3 is CASSFPYNEQFF. CDR3 coding DNA: TGTGCCAGCAGCTTTCCCTACAATGAGCAGTTCTTC.

This clone has just one count. The same CDR3 arises from other DNA sequences in this sample as well. The chain is built from TRBV5-6 and TRBJ1-2, with D possibly being TRBD1 (5 bases). The CDR3 loop spans 13 amino acids. Germline CDR1 SGHDT, CDR2 YYEEEE. Trimming stripped 2 bases from V and 3 bases from J, with 8 bases between. CDR3 region: CASSFGGDYGYTF. In DNA, the CDR3 is TGTGCCAGCAGCTTCGGGGGGGACTATGGCTACACCTTC.

The chain joins TRBV6-6 to TRBJ1-6; a possible D gene is TRBD1 (6 bases). Germline CDR1 reads MNHNY; CDR2 reads SVGAGI (reference sequence). With 4 bases removed from V and 5 bases from J, the gap between germline ends came to 15 bases. The CDR3 totals 16 residues. The CDR3 is CASSSIGQSNNSPLHF. For the CDR3, the DNA is TGTGCCAGCAGTTCTATTGGACAGTCTAATAATTCACCCCTCCACTTT.

DNA for the CDR3: TGTGCCAGCAGTATTACTAGCGGGGATGCCCCAGAGACCCAGTACTTC. It is translated as CASSITSGDAPETQYF. J is TRBJ2-5 and V is TRBV27, with 10 nucleotides matching TRBD2. V trimming: 5 bases; J trimming: 4 bases; junction bases outside the gene matches: 10. The CDR3 runs 16 residues. Germline CDR1 reads MNHEY; CDR2 reads SMNVEV (reference sequence).

This CDR3 is CAVAGQGETQYF. The CDR3 DNA follows: TGTGCCGTCGCGGGCCAGGGGGAGACCCAGTACTTC. The genes are TRBV10-3 and TRBJ2-5, with D perhaps matching TRBD1 (6 bases). The V end was cut by 11 bases, the J end by 5 bases, with 15 bases between. The germline CDR1 and CDR2 sequences are ENHRY and SYGVKD. The CDR3 contains 12 residues.

The chain joins TRBV2 to TRBJ2-5; possibly TRBD1 for D (6 bases). This CDR3 comprises 13 residues. Looked up from germline, CDR1 is SNHLY and CDR2 is FYNNEI. Trimming cost V 7 bases and J 5 bases, with 14 bases left between them. In DNA form, the CDR3 reads TGTGCCAGCATTTTCGGACAGCGGGAGACCCAGTACTTC. It encodes CASIFGQRETQYF.

The CDR3 nucleotides read TGCGCCAGCAGCCAGGGGACAGGGGGCGTTCAGCCCCAGCATTTT. Encoded protein: CASSQGTGGVQPQHF. The chain joins TRBV4-3 to TRBJ1-5, with 12 bases that match TRBD1. CDR1 and CDR2 (germline): LGHNA, YSLEER. The CDR3 is made up of 15 amino acids. Losses at the gene ends were 3 bases for V and 6 bases for J; bases not matched to a gene: 3.

Only a few counts were recorded for this clone. This chain joins TRBV29-1 and TRBJ2-1; TRBD1 might be the D (5 bases). Germline V CDR1 and CDR2: SQVTM, ANQGSEA. V was trimmed by 3 bases and J by 15 bases, leaving 30 bases between them. The length of the CDR3 is 16 residues. The CDR3 reads CSVDWTGETLGAGGFF. CDR3 DNA sequence: TGCAGCGTTGATTGGACGGGCGAGACCCTTGGGGCAGGTGGGTTCTTC.

The chain links TRBV11-2 to TRBJ1-2, with a weak D call TRBD1 (6 bases). This CDR3 is 13 amino acids long. The germline CDR1 and CDR2 sequences are SGHAT and FQNNGV. The ends were cut back, 2 bases at V and 8 bases at J, with 12 bases in the middle. The CDR3 DNA reads TGTGCCAGCAGCTTAAACAGGGATGGAGGCTACACCTTC. As protein: CASSLNRDGGYTF.

The gene calls are TRBV4-1 and TRBJ2-6; D ambiguous. CDR1 and CDR2 (germline): MGHRA, YSYEKL. The length of the CDR3 is 17 residues. The ends were cut back, 1 base at V and 1 base at J, with 11 bases in the middle. CDR3 amino acids: CASSQVWELSGANVLTF. The CDR3 DNA reads as TGCGCCAGCAGCCAAGTGTGGGAACTATCTGGGGCCAACGTCCTGACTTTC.

The chain has TRBV30 and TRBJ1-6, with TRBD1 as a possible D gene (5 bases). Germline CDR1 GTSNPN, CDR2 SVGIG (reference sequence). Between the trimmed V and J ends, which lost 2 bases and 10 bases, there was a span of 18 bases. The CDR3 runs to 15 residues. In nucleotides, the CDR3 is TGTGCCTGGAGTCGAGGGGCTCCCCTATACTCACCCCTCCACTTT. This codes for CAWSRGAPLYSPLHF.

This chain uses TRBV25-1 with TRBJ1-3; perhaps TRBD1 as D (5 bases). This CDR3 is built from 16 residues. V lost 3 bases and J lost 0, with 12 bases in between. CDR1 is MGHDK and CDR2 is SYGVNS in the germline V gene. CDR3 loop: CASSEGWGTSGNTIYF. CDR3 DNA sequence: TGTGCCAGCAGTGAGGGATGGGGGACCTCTGGAAACACCATATATTTT.

In this sample, this clone turned up a few times. The chain joins TRBV10-3 to TRBJ2-3; 9 bases fit TRBD2. Germline trimming cut 1 base from V and 2 bases from J; bases unmatched to any gene: 7. This CDR3 is 17 amino acids long. CDR1 is ENHRY, CDR2 SYGVKD, per germline. The CDR3 is CAISEFSSGVTTDTQYF. DNA for the CDR3: TGTGCCATCAGTGAGTTTTCTAGCGGGGTTACCACAGATACGCAGTATTTT.

The chain uses TRBV29-1 and TRBJ2-3; D might be TRBD1 (5 bases). The CDR3 consists of 14 residues. Trimming shortened V by 6 bases and J by 2 bases, and 15 bases separated the two germline ends. The germline V gene encodes CDR1 SQVTM and CDR2 ANQGSEA. The CDR3 region has the DNA TGCAGCGTCAATAAGGGGCGCCCCACAGATACGCAGTATTTT. Encoded protein: CSVNKGRPTDTQYF.

The rearrangement joins TRBV10-3 to TRBJ2-7; tentative D call: TRBD2 (6 bases). This CDR3 has 13 residues. The germline V gene encodes CDR1 ENHRY and CDR2 SYGVKD. The V gene lost 8 bases and the J gene lost 5 bases, with 16 bases spanning the gap. The CDR3 spells CAIGPGERNEQYF. CDR3 sequence (DNA): TGTGCCATCGGTCCGGGGGAACGGAACGAGCAGTACTTC.

This chain links TRBV19 with TRBJ1-1, with D tentatively TRBD1 (5 bases). Between the trimmed V and J ends, which lost 5 bases and 3 bases, there was a span of 10 bases. Looked up from germline, CDR1 is LNHDA and CDR2 is SQIVND (reference sequence). CDR3 size: 13 residues. The CDR3 sequence: CASSLSRDTEAFF. The DNA of the CDR3 is TGTGCCAGTAGTTTAAGCAGGGACACTGAAGCTTTCTTT. The full variable domain, completed using reference TRBV19 and TRBJ1-1, is DGGITQSPKYLFRKEGQNVTLSCEQNLNHDAMYWYRQDPGQGLRLIYYSQIVNDFQKGDIAEGYSVSREKKESFPLTVTSAQKNPTAFYLCASSLSRDTEAFFGQGTRLTVV.

This clone was observed a few times. The chain links TRBV5-6 to TRBJ2-5; 8 nucleotides align to TRBD1. This CDR3 is 14 amino acids long. Looked up from germline, CDR1 is SGHDT and CDR2 is YYEEEE. V dropped 4 bases and J dropped 4; count of bases not matched to a gene: 6. This CDR3 reads CASSVGTGRETQYF. DNA for the CDR3: TGTGCCAGCAGCGTGGGGACAGGCCGAGAGACCCAGTACTTC.

CDR3 sequence: CASSLTDRVDTGELFF. The CDR3 region has the DNA TGTGCCAGCAGCTTAACGGACAGGGTTGACACCGGGGAGCTGTTTTTT. The genes are TRBV7-3 and TRBJ2-2; 8 positions match TRBD1. Germline V gene sequence: CDR1 SGHTA, CDR2 FQGTGA. The CDR3 has 16 amino acids. The ends lost 0 bases at V and 3 bases at J; junction bases unmatched: 3.

This clone was recorded only once. The chain uses TRBV19 and TRBJ1-5; no clear D gene. This CDR3 has 12 amino acids. The germline gives CDR1 LNHDA, CDR2 SQIVND (reference sequence). Trimming left V 6 bases short and J 4 bases short, with 7 bases between. The CDR3 loop reads CASRRENQPQHF. The CDR3 bases are TGTGCCAGTAGAAGGGAGAATCAGCCCCAGCATTTT.

The CDR3 coding sequence is TGTGCCAGCAGCTTAGCAGGACAGTTGAACACTGAAGCTTTCTTT. Amino acid sequence: CASSLAGQLNTEAFF. The chain uses TRBV11-2 and TRBJ1-1; maybe TRBD1 (6 bases). Germline-derived CDR1 and CDR2 are SGHAT and FQNNGV. The CDR3 extends over 15 amino acids. V was clipped by 1 base and J by 0 bases, with 9 bases between them. Full variable domain (outside the CDR3, taken from reference TRBV11-2 and TRBJ1-1): EAGVAQSPRYKIIEKRQSVAFWCNPISGHATLYWYQQILGQGPKLLIQFQNNGVVDDSQLPKDRFSAERLKGVDSTLKIQPAKLEDSAVYLCASSLAGQLNTEAFFGQGTRLTVV.

The chain combines TRBV7-8 with TRBJ1-2; TRBD1 aligns across 10 bases. The CDR3 sequence is 15 residues long. V was pared by 4 bases and J by 6 bases, with 8 bases of the junction left unmatched. CDR1 is SGHVS and CDR2 is FQNEAQ in the germline V gene. CDR3 residues: CASSWGQGREDGYTF. The CDR3 DNA reads TGTGCCAGCAGCTGGGGACAGGGGCGAGAGGATGGCTACACCTTC.

This clone was picked up one time. V usage is TRBV6-5 and J usage is TRBJ2-3; TRBD1 aligns across 8 bases. Germline CDR1 and CDR2: MNHEY and SVGAGI. This CDR3 is 14 amino acids long. V dropped 5 bases and J dropped 6; count of bases not matched to a gene: 7. The CDR3 spells CASSPGQGLDTQYF. As DNA, the CDR3 is TGTGCCAGCAGTCCCGGACAGGGTTTGGATACGCAGTATTTT.

This clone showed up just a few times. The V call is TRBV19, the J call TRBJ1-4; 9 nucleotides align to TRBD1. This CDR3 has 15 amino acids. Germline V gene sequence: CDR1 LNHDA, CDR2 SQIVND (reference sequence). V was pared by 5 bases and J by 6 bases, with 7 bases of the junction left unmatched. CDR3 in amino acids: CASSRTGEDDEKLFF. The CDR3 DNA reads TGTGCCAGTAGTCGGACAGGGGAGGATGATGAAAAACTGTTTTTT.

Written as DNA, the CDR3 is TGTGCCAGCAGTGGGGGGGGAAGCGAAAAACTGTTTTTT. Translation: CASSGGGSEKLFF. The chain carries TRBV12-3 or TRBV12-4 and TRBJ1-4; possible D gene TRBD1, 5 bases. The CDR3 contains 13 residues. Trimming pared 5 bases from V and 8 bases from J, leaving 12 bases between.

This clone was observed a few times. The chain carries TRBV7-9 and TRBJ1-2, with D tentatively TRBD1 (5 bases). CDR3 length: 13 amino acids. Trimming removed 1 base from V and 8 bases from J, with 11 bases in between. Germline V lookup: CDR1 SEHNR, CDR2 FQNEAQ (reference sequence). Here the CDR3 DNA reads TGTGCCAGCAGCTTAGGAGCGGGGACGGGCTACACCTTC. Protein sequence: CASSLGAGTGYTF.

The CDR3 loop reads CASSPLPGRYSPLHF. The CDR3 DNA follows: TGTGCCAGCTCACCGCTCCCGGGACGCTATTCACCCCTCCACTTT. The V and J genes are TRBV18 and TRBJ1-6; tentative D call: TRBD1 (5 bases). CDR1 KGHSH and CDR2 LQKENI come from the germline V gene. There are 15 residues in the CDR3. V was trimmed by 3 bases and J by 8 bases, leaving 14 bases between them.

The rearrangement links TRBV5-1 to TRBJ2-5; no clear D gene. CDR1 and CDR2 (germline): SGHRS, YFSETQ. CDR3 length: 14 amino acids. The V and J ends lost 5 bases and 1 base respectively, with 12 bases between them. CDR3 loop: CASRVVNSQETQYF. The CDR3 DNA is TGCGCCAGCAGAGTTGTGAACAGCCAAGAGACCCAGTACTTC.

The chain couples TRBV10-2 to TRBJ1-1; the D gene is possibly TRBD1 (5 bases). From germline, CDR1 is WSHSY and CDR2 SAAADI. The CDR3 has 15 residues. The germline V and J ends were trimmed by 6 bases and 3 bases, with 17 bases remaining between them. CDR3 coding DNA: TGCGCCAGCAGGGGCCGTGGACTCAGGGACACTGAAGCTTTCTTT. This codes for CASRGRGLRDTEAFF.

This clone has more than one count but fewer than ten. This chain links TRBV28 with TRBJ1-5, with D possibly being TRBD1 (5 bases). Germline assignment: CDR1 MDHEN and CDR2 SYDVKM. The CDR3 contains 13 residues. V was pared by 6 bases and J by 6 bases, with 12 bases between. The CDR3 reads CASSWTKSQPQHF. CDR3 coding DNA: TGTGCCAGCAGCTGGACAAAATCTCAGCCCCAGCATTTT. The full variable domain, rest sourced from reference TRBV28 and TRBJ1-5, is DVKVTQSSRYLVKRTGEKVFLECVQDMDHENMFWYRQDPGLGLRLIYFSYDVKMKEKGDIPEGYSVSREKKERFSLILESASTNQTSMYLCASSWTKSQPQHFGDGTRLSIL.

The sample holds one count of this clone. The chain uses TRBV11-2 and TRBJ2-1; TRBD1 agrees at 9 bases. The ends lost 0 bases at V and 2 bases at J; junction bases unmatched: 2. CDR1 and CDR2 from the germline V gene are SGHAT and FQNNGV. The CDR3 length is 16 residues. CDR3 loop: CASSLDRDRAYNEQFF. CDR3 DNA: TGTGCCAGCAGCTTAGACCGGGACAGGGCCTACAATGAGCAGTTCTTC.